Below, 11 T cell receptor beta chains from the same sample are listed, as sequenced in a study of T-cell reconstitution after alpha-beta-depleted transplantation in children. Researchers prepared the TCRbeta library using unique molecular identifiers, the study reports. TCRdb used MiXCR to reprocess the PCR reads, holding one entry per CDR3 protein. The table has 250,000 to 400,000 distinct CDR3 sequences, approximately 23% seen once. This material consisted of PBMCs, mostly from graft donor cells, taken 180 days after TCRalphabeta/CD19-depleted stem cell transplant. These receptors were collected from a male patient aged 10 to 17 who had a stem cell transplant for acute lymphoblastic leukemia, so the T cells may come from the graft donor.

The genes are TRBV7-6 and TRBJ1-3; TRBD1 agrees at 8 bases. V shed 5 bases, J shed 5 bases, and the junction held 5 bases outside the gene matches. The CDR3 consists of 14 residues. CDR1 and CDR2 (germline): SGHVS, FNYEAQ. CDR3 region: CASSQTGVRNTIYF. The CDR3 DNA reads as TGTGCCAGCAGCCAGACAGGGGTTAGAAACACCATATATTTT.

The rearrangement joins TRBV7-2 to TRBJ2-3; 8 positions match TRBD2. The trim removed 2 bases at V and 3 bases at J, leaving 7 bases unmatched. This CDR3 is built from 16 residues. Germline CDR1 SGHTA, CDR2 FQGNSA. CDR3 in amino acids: CASSLTGRARTDTQYF. The CDR3 DNA reads as TGTGCCAGCAGCTTAACCGGGAGGGCCCGGACAGATACGCAGTATTTT. The variable domain in full, completed from reference TRBV7-2 and TRBJ2-3, reads GAGVSQSPSNKVTEKGKDVELRCDPISGHTALYWYRQSLGQGLEFLIYFQGNSAPDKSGLPSDRFSAERTGGSVSTLTIQRTQQEDSAVYLCASSLTGRARTDTQYFGPGTRLTVL.

The rearrangement joins TRBV21-1 to TRBJ2-4; the D call of TRBD1 is as the table states it, not checked on the DNA. TRBV21-1 is a pseudogene locus. The CDR3 runs to 17 residues. The CDR3 protein is CASSKGCPRIAKNIQYF. The CDR3 DNA reads TGTGCCAGCAGCAAAGGATGTCCTAGAATAGCCAAAAACATTCAGTACTTC.

This clonotype turned up a few times. This chain connects TRBV5-1 to TRBJ2-5, with TRBD1 as a possible D gene (6 bases). V was clipped by 0 bases and J by 5 bases, with 23 bases between them. The CDR3 sequence is 18 residues long. The germline CDR1 and CDR2 sequences are SGHRS and YFSETQ. The CDR3 DNA is TGCGCCAGCAGCTTGGCGACAGGATTTTTAACAGGTCGGGAGACCCAGTACTTC. This gives the protein CASSLATGFLTGRETQYF.

The chain links TRBV5-1 to TRBJ1-3; D is unclear. The germline V gene has CDR1 SGHRS and CDR2 YFSETQ. CDR3 size: 12 residues. V dropped 0 bases and J dropped 6 bases, with 4 bases sitting between them. The CDR3, as DNA: TGCGCCAGCAGCTTGGGGGCAAACACCATATATTTT. It translates to CASSLGANTIYF.

This chain uses TRBV20-1 with TRBJ1-5; 7 positions agree with TRBD1. Per the germline V gene, CDR1 is DFQATT and CDR2 is SNEGSKA (reference sequence). V shed 2 bases and J 5 bases; nucleotides not matched to a gene: 9. This CDR3 comprises 15 residues. Here the CDR3 reads CSARTGTASYQPQHF. CDR3 sequence (DNA): TGCAGTGCTAGAACCGGGACAGCCTCCTATCAGCCCCAGCATTTT.

V is TRBV4-2 and J is TRBJ2-7; D gene ambiguous. The germline CDR1 and CDR2 sequences are LGHNA and YNFKEQ. Trimming took 1 base from V and 4 from J, leaving 11 bases between them. The CDR3 totals 14 residues. The CDR3 sequence is CASSQGGLTYEQYF. In DNA form, the CDR3 reads TGTGCCAGCAGCCAAGGAGGCCTGACGTACGAGCAGTACTTC.

This clonotype showed up just a few times. The J gene is TRBJ1-2, the V gene TRBV9; TRBD1 agrees at 7 bases. The CDR3 loop spans 17 amino acids. The V gene's germline CDR1 is SGDLS and CDR2 YYNGEE. J lost 5 bases, V lost 0 bases, and 13 bases had no gene match. The CDR3 here is CASSVAPKGAFGYGYTF. The DNA of the CDR3 is TGTGCCAGCAGCGTAGCTCCCAAGGGGGCTTTTGGTTATGGCTACACCTTC. Combining the CDR3 with reference TRBV9 and TRBJ1-2 gives the whole variable domain DSGVTQTPKHLITATGQRVTLRCSPRSGDLSVYWYQQSLDQGLQFLIQYYNGEERAKGNILERFSAQQFPDLHSELNLSSLELGDSALYFCASSVAPKGAFGYGYTFGSGTRLTVV.

CDR3 DNA sequence: TGTGCCACCGGAGCACAAATGGGGGATGAGCAGTTCTTC. It translates to CATGAQMGDEQFF. The chain uses TRBV24-1 and TRBJ2-1; D possibly matches TRBD1 or TRBD2 (5 bases each). CDR1 and CDR2 (germline): KGHDR, SFDVKD. The length of the CDR3 is 13 residues. Trimming removed 9 bases at V and 8 bases at J, with 16 bases between.

The rearrangement joins TRBV20-1 to TRBJ1-1; 9 bases are a match to TRBD1. CDR1 and CDR2 from the germline V gene are DFQATT and SNEGSKA (reference sequence). The CDR3 runs 14 residues. The ends lost 1 base at V and 5 bases at J; junction bases unmatched: 5. The CDR3 bases are TGCAGTGCTAGAGCGGACAGGGGAGGTACTGAAGCTTTCTTT. This encodes CSARADRGGTEAFF.

Only a few counts were recorded for this clonotype. The chain links TRBV4-1 to TRBJ2-7; the match to TRBD2 covers 7 bases. The V gene's germline CDR1 is MGHRA and CDR2 YSYEKL. There are 15 residues in the CDR3. Germline trimming cut 0 bases from V and 4 bases from J; bases unmatched to any gene: 6. CDR3 loop: CASSQESSGAYEQYF. CDR3 sequence (DNA): TGCGCCAGCAGCCAAGAGTCTAGCGGAGCTTACGAGCAGTACTTC.